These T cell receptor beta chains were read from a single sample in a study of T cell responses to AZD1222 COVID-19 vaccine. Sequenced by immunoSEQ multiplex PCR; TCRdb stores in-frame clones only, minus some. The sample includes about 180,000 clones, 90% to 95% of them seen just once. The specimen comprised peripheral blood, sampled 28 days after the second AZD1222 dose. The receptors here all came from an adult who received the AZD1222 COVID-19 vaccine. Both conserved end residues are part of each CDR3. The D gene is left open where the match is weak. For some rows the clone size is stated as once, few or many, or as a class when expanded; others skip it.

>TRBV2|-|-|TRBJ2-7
TGTGCCAGCAGTGTTAGAATCCGGACAGAGCAGTACTTC
CASSVRIRTEQYF
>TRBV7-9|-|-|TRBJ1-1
TGTGCCAGCAGCCACCCCAGAACGGGAGGGGCTGAAGCTTTCTTT
CASSHPRTGGAEAFF
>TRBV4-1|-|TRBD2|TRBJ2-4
TGCGCCAGCAGACCCGGACTAGTATCAAACATTCAGTACTTC
CASRPGLVSNIQYF
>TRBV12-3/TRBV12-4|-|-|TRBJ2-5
TGTGCCAGTGCCTGGCAGAAGCAAGAGACCCAGTACTTC
CASAWQKQETQYF
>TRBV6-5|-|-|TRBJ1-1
TGTGCCAGTAAGGACAGTCAGAACACTGAAGCTTTCTTT
CASKDSQNTEAFF
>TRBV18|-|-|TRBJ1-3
TGTGCCAGCTCACCAAATGGCGGGGACTCTGGAAACACCATATATTTT
CASSPNGGDSGNTIYF
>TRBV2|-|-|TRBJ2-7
TGTGCCAGCACTGTGGTCTACTCCTACGAGCAGTACTTC
CASTVVYSYEQYF
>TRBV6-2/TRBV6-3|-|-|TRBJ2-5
TGTGCCAGCAGCCCCCGGGGTAGCACCCCCCAAGAGACCCAGTACTTC
CASSPRGSTPQETQYF
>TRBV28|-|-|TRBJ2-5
TGTGCCAGCAGTAATCGGCAGGGGACTGAAGAGACCCAGTACTTC
CASSNRQGTEETQYF
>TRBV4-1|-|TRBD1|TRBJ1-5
TGCGCCAGCAGCCCCGGTCAGGGGGAACCTCAGCCCCAGCATTTT
CASSPGQGEPQPQHF
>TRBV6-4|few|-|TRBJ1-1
TGTGCCAGCAGTGACTCGAGTGGCAAGGGTGGGACTGAAGCTTTCTTT
CASSDSSGKGGTEAFF
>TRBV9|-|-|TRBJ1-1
TGTGCCAGCAGCGTAGGCGGTCTGGACAGTCCTTTGAACACTGAAGCTTTCTTT
CASSVGGLDSPLNTEAFF
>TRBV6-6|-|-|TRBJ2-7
TGTGGGAGGGGCAGCTCCTACGAGCAGTACTTC
CGRGSSYEQYF
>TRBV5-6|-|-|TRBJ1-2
TGTGCCAGCAGCCTCGACAGGAACTATGGCTACACCTTC
CASSLDRNYGYTF
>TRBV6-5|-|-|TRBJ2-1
TGTGCCAGCAGTTCCCCCGGGGCCGCGGAGGATGAGCAGTTCTTC
CASSSPGAAEDEQFF
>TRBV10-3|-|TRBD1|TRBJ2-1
TGTGCCATCAGTGGGGACAGGGGGCGTAATGAGCAGTTCTTC
CAISGDRGRNEQFF
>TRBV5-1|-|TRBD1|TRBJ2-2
TGCGCCAGCACAATGGCAGGGGGTCACACCGGGGAGCTGTTTTTT
CASTMAGGHTGELFF
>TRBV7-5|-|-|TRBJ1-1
TGTGCCAGAAACACTGAAGCTTTCTTT
CARNTEAFF
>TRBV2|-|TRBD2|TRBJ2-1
TGTGCCAGCAGTGTTTCCATAGCGGGAGAGATTTACAATGAGCAGTTCTTC
CASSVSIAGEIYNEQFF
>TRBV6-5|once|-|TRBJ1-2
TGTGCCAGCAGAGGGGATGTGAGGGGCTACACCTTC
CASRGDVRGYTF
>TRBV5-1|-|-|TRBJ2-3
TGCGCCAGCAGCTTGGCCGCCACTAGCACAGATACGCAGTATTTT
CASSLAATSTDTQYF
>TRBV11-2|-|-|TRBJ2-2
TGTGCCAGCAGCCCAAGGGGGGGTAGCACCGGGGAGCTGTTTTTT
CASSPRGGSTGELFF
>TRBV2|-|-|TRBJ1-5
TGTGCCTGTGGCGCCAATAGCAATCAGCCCCAGCATTTT
CACGANSNQPQHF
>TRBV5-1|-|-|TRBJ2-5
TGCGCCAGCAGCTTGACAGGAGTCCAAGAGACCCAGTACTTC
CASSLTGVQETQYF
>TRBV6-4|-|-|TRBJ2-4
TGTGCCAGCAGGTTGAGGAGTCCGACATCCAAAAACATTCAGTACTTC
CASRLRSPTSKNIQYF
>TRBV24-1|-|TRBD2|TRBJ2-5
TGTGCCACCAGTGATTTTGGGGGAGGGGTTGGTAAAGAGACCCAGTACTTC
CATSDFGGGVGKETQYF
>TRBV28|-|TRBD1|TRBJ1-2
TGTGCCATCACAGGGGGCGCGGTCGGCTACACCTTC
CAITGGAVGYTF
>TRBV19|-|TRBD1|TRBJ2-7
TGTGCCAGTAGCCCGGGACAGGGATGGTACGAGCAGTACTTC
CASSPGQGWYEQYF
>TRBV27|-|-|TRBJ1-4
TGTGCCAGCAGTTTATCGGCCCGGGAAAAACTGTTTTTT
CASSLSAREKLFF
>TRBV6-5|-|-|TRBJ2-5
TGTGCCAGCAAAGAGGCGGAGATACAAGAGACCCAGTACTTC
CASKEAEIQETQYF
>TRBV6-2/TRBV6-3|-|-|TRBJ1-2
TGTGCCAGCAGTTACTCTAAAAGAGGGGATTATGGCTACACCTTC
CASSYSKRGDYGYTF
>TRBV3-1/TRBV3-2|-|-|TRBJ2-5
TGTGCCAGCAGCCAACACCAAGAGACCCAGTACTTC
CASSQHQETQYF
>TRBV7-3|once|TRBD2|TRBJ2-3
TGTGCCAGCAGCCTTAGCGGGGGTAGCACAGATACGCAGTATTTT
CASSLSGGSTDTQYF
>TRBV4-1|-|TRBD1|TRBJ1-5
TGCGCCAGCAGCATTGGGGCAGGGGGCGGAGGAGGCAATCAGCCCCAGCATTTT
CASSIGAGGGGGNQPQHF
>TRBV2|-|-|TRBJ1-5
TGTGCCAGCAGTGAAGAGGGGTCTGGTCAGCCCCAGCATTTT
CASSEEGSGQPQHF
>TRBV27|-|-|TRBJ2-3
TGTGCCAGCAGTCAGGACCCCGGCGGCCGCTCCGTCACAGATACGCAGTATTTT
CASSQDPGGRSVTDTQYF
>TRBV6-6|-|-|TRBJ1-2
TGTGCCAGCAGTTACTCCGGCTACACCTTC
CASSYSGYTF
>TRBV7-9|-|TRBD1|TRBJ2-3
TGTGCCAGCAGCTCATTATCCGGGACAGGGCGGATAGATACGCAGTATTTT
CASSSLSGTGRIDTQYF
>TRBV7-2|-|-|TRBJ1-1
TGTGCCAGCAGCTTGGGACAGAACACTGAAGCTTTCTTT
CASSLGQNTEAFF
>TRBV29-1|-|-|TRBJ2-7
TGCAGCGTTGTAGGCGGGCTCACCTACGAGCAGTACTTC
CSVVGGLTYEQYF
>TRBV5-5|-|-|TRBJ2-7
TGTGCCAGCAGCTTGGCCGTCGGGCCCTACGAGCAGTACTTC
CASSLAVGPYEQYF
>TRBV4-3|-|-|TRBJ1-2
TGCGCCAGCAGCCCCTTTGGGTCAGCGGGGGACTATGGCTACACCTTC
CASSPFGSAGDYGYTF
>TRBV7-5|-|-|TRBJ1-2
TGTGCCAGAAGCTTAGAGCAGGGCCAGAGTATTTTCTGCAACTATGGCTACACCTTC
CARSLEQGQSIFCNYGYTF
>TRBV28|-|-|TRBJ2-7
TGTGCCAGCGGGGGGCTCCCTAGCTCCTACGAGCAGTACTTC
CASGGLPSSYEQYF
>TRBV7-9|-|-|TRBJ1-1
TGTGCCAGCAGCTTAGCCCGTGTTGGTTTAGCTGAAGCTTTCTTT
CASSLARVGLAEAFF
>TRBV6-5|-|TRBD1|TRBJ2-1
TGTGCCACCCTACCCGGGACAGGGTACTACAATGAGCAGTTCTTC
CATLPGTGYYNEQFF
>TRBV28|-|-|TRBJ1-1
TGTGCCAGCAGATTCGCGGGGGGTATGAACACTGAAGCTTTCTTT
CASRFAGGMNTEAFF
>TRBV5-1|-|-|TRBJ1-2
TGCGCCAGCAGCTTTGGGGGGCGAGACTATGGCTACACCTTC
CASSFGGRDYGYTF
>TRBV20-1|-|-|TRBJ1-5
TGCAGTGCTAGTAAGGGGGGCGAACAGCCCCAGCATTTT
CSASKGGEQPQHF
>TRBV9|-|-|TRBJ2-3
TGTGCCAGCAGCGTAGCGACGCACACAGATACGCAGTATTTT
CASSVATHTDTQYF
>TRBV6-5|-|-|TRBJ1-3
TGTGCCAGCAGTTACTCGAACGGGGCAGGAAACACCATATATTTT
CASSYSNGAGNTIYF